Presented here are 26 T cell receptor beta chains from one specimen sequenced in a study of immune reconstitution after stem cell transplant in scleroderma. TCRdb redid the calling of the RT-PCR reads with MiXCR, one entry per CDR3 protein. The sample contains more than 2,000 distinct CDR3 sequences, about 7.7% of which appear only once. This specimen was collected before or after autologous hematopoietic stem cell transplantation (not recorded which). These receptors came from a male donor with systemic sclerosis.

This clonotype is labeled as medium-sized. V is TRBV7-9 and J is TRBJ1-2; D possibly corresponds to TRBD1 (6 bases). The germline V and J ends were trimmed by 3 bases and 6 bases, with 17 bases remaining between them. The CDR3 runs to 15 residues. Germline V lookup: CDR1 SEHNR, CDR2 FQNEAQ (reference sequence). The CDR3 DNA reads as TGTGCCAGCAGCTTGGGAGGAGGGACACATCATGGCTACACCTTC. Translating gives CASSLGGGTHHGYTF.

In its sample, this clonotype was seen a few times. The V gene is TRBV12-3 or TRBV12-4, the J gene TRBJ2-1; the D call may be TRBD1 or TRBD2 (5 bases each). V lost 7 bases to trimming and J lost 3 bases, with 10 bases between them. This CDR3 has 13 amino acids. Here the CDR3 DNA reads TGTGCCAGCATCCCGGGGCTCTACAATGAGCAGTTCTTC. Translated, it gives CASIPGLYNEQFF.

By share, this clonotype counts as medium-sized. The CDR3 DNA follows: TGCGCCAGTGGAAATGACATAGCCGTCCGCGGGACCCAGTACTTC. It specifies CASGNDIAVRGTQYF. This chain links TRBV5-1 with TRBJ2-5; no reliable D call. The germline CDR1 and CDR2 sequences are SGHRS and YFSETQ. This CDR3 contains 15 residues. V gave up 8 bases and J gave up 7 bases, with 24 bases separating them.

The V gene is TRBV29-1, the J gene TRBJ2-7; TRBD1 matches at 9 bases. CDR3 length equals 11 residues. Germline CDR1 and CDR2: SQVTM and ANQGSEA. Trimming at V came to 7 bases and at J to 6 bases, leaving 4 bases not matched to a gene. In DNA form, the CDR3 reads TGCAGCGCCGCGACAGGGGGCGAGCAGTACTTC. This translates into CSAATGGEQYF.

This clonotype ranks as large. This chain links TRBV20-1 with TRBJ2-5; 12 bases agree with TRBD2. CDR3 length equals 19 residues. The V segment lost 0 bases and the J segment 4 bases; nucleotides outside the gene matches: 15. CDR1 is DFQATT and CDR2 is SNEGSKA in the germline V gene (reference sequence). CDR3 sequence (DNA): TGCAGTGCTAGAGATGTCGCGACTAGCGGGGGCCCAGGGACAGAGACCCAGTACTTC. This translates into CSARDVATSGGPGTETQYF.

This chain uses TRBV20-1 with TRBJ2-1; D is perhaps TRBD2 (5 bases). Trimming shortened V by 6 bases and J by 0 bases, and 18 bases separated the two germline ends. This CDR3 is 16 amino acids long. Germline assignment: CDR1 DFQATT and CDR2 SNEGSKA (reference sequence). CDR3 coding DNA: TGCAGTGCGGACTCCTCGGGCAGCAGCTCCTACAATGAGCAGTTCTTC. Residues: CSADSSGSSSYNEQFF.

Within the sample, this clonotype is medium-sized. The V and J genes are TRBV20-1 and TRBJ2-7, with 13 bases that match TRBD2. Trimming removed 3 bases from V and 7 bases from J; junction bases left unmatched: 6. The CDR3 sequence is 14 residues long. Germline-derived CDR1 and CDR2 are DFQATT and SNEGSKA (reference sequence). This chain's CDR3 is CSASVTSGGQEQYF. CDR3 bases: TGCAGTGCTAGTGTGACTAGCGGGGGGCAGGAGCAGTACTTC.

By share of the sample, this clonotype is medium-sized (0.01 to 0.1%). The gene calls are TRBV6-5 and TRBJ2-1, with D possibly being TRBD2 (6 bases). The CDR3 runs 14 residues. V lost 4 bases to trimming and J lost 5 bases, with 12 bases between them. Germline V gives CDR1 MNHEY, CDR2 SVGAGI. The CDR3 DNA is TGTGCCAGCAGTTGGTCCAGGGAGGACAATGAGCAGTTCTTC. Translating gives CASSWSREDNEQFF.

In this sample, this clonotype is medium-sized. The genes are TRBV24-1 and TRBJ2-3; TRBD2 is a possible D gene (6 bases). V was cut by 5 bases and J by 2 bases, with 13 bases left in between. Per the germline V gene, CDR1 is KGHDR and CDR2 is SFDVKD. The CDR3 consists of 15 residues. The CDR3 DNA reads as TGTGCCACCAGTGCCGTCGGGGGACCCACAGATACGCAGTATTTT. This gives the protein CATSAVGGPTDTQYF.

By share, this clonotype ranks as medium-sized (0.01 to 0.1%). The chain joins TRBV12-3 or TRBV12-4 to TRBJ1-2; 8 bases map to TRBD1. There are 13 residues in the CDR3. V was clipped by 2 bases and J by 8 bases; unmatched bases: 4. The CDR3 DNA reads as TGTGCCAGCAGTTTACAGGGGGCGGAAGGCTACACCTTC. As protein: CASSLQGAEGYTF.

CDR3 sequence reads: CASSQEVPDTQYF. In nucleotides, the CDR3 is TGTGCCAGCAGCCAAGAGGTTCCCGATACGCAGTATTTT. The gene calls are TRBV3-1 and TRBJ2-3; no clear D gene. Trimming took 0 bases from V and 6 from J, leaving 7 bases between them. Germline assignment: CDR1 LGHDT and CDR2 YNNKEL (reference sequence). This CDR3 region has 13 residues.

To note about this clonotype: A much larger clone is a single base away; this may be a read error. J is TRBJ2-7 and V is TRBV20-1; 8 bases align to TRBD2. Germline CDR1 and CDR2: DFQATT and SNEGSKA (reference sequence). V was pared by 3 bases and J by 3 bases, with 1 base of the junction left unmatched. The CDR3 extends over 12 amino acids. This chain's CDR3 is CSASGGGYEQYF. The DNA for the CDR3 is TGCAGTGCTAGCGGGGGGGGCTACGAGCAGTACTTC.

This clonotype ranks as medium-sized. The chain employs TRBV7-9 and TRBJ2-1; maybe TRBD1 (7 bases). This CDR3 contains 15 residues. Trimming shortened V by 3 bases and J by 9 bases, and 18 bases separated the two germline ends. CDR1 SEHNR and CDR2 FQNEAQ come from the germline V gene (reference sequence). Written as DNA, the CDR3 is TGTGCCAGCAGCTTTGGAGGGGGCGCGACCGGTGAGCAGTTCTTC. This translates into CASSFGGGATGEQFF.

As for this clonotype: One end of the junction does not line up with germline, which may come from a read error. The chain has TRBV15 and TRBJ2-3; no clear D gene. Germline CDR1 LNHNV, CDR2 YYDKDF (reference sequence). This CDR3 region has 15 residues. CDR3 residues: CATSGLSGSTDAQYF. The CDR3 DNA sequence: TGTGCCACCAGCGGATTGTCCGGTAGCACAGATGCGCAGTATTTT.

This clonotype counts as medium-sized. V and J are TRBV5-1 and TRBJ2-1; a possible D gene is TRBD2 (6 bases). V was clipped by 4 bases and J by 7 bases, with 18 bases between them. CDR3 length: 15 residues. The germline V gene has CDR1 SGHRS and CDR2 YFSETQ. Here the CDR3 DNA reads TGCGCCAGCAGCGTGGGGACTGGACAAGTAAATGAGCAGTTCTTC. Translated, it gives CASSVGTGQVNEQFF.

Judged by abundance, this clonotype is medium-sized. This chain uses TRBV5-1 with TRBJ1-1; D unclear. V dropped 0 bases and J dropped 1 base, with 4 bases sitting between them. The CDR3 consists of 13 residues. The germline V gene encodes CDR1 SGHRS and CDR2 YFSETQ. The CDR3 nucleotides read TGCGCCAGCAGCTTGGGGGGGAACACTGAAGCTTTCTTT. Translation gives CASSLGGNTEAFF. Full variable domain (missing parts from reference TRBV5-1 and TRBJ1-1): KAGVTQTPRYLIKTRGQQVTLSCSPISGHRSVSWYQQTPGQGLQFLFEYFSETQRNKGNFPGRFSGRQFSNSRSEMNVSTLELGDSALYLCASSLGGNTEAFFGQGTRLTVV.

Sample share makes this clonotype medium-sized. This chain joins TRBV5-6 and TRBJ2-3, with TRBD2 matching over 8 bases. Germline V CDR1 and CDR2: SGHDT, YYEEEE. CDR3 length: 16 amino acids. Unmatched junction bases numbered 10, after V lost 3 bases and J lost 4 bases. The CDR3 bases are TGTGCCAGCAGCTCGTATTTCGGGGGGGCCGCAGATACGCAGTATTTT. This translates into CASSSYFGGAADTQYF.

This clonotype is medium-sized (0.01 to 0.1%). The chain is built from TRBV10-3 and TRBJ2-3; TRBD2 might be the D (6 bases). CDR1 and CDR2 from the germline V gene are ENHRY and SYGVKD. The V gene lost 10 bases and the J gene lost 2 bases, with 10 bases spanning the gap. This CDR3 region has 12 residues. The chain's CDR3 is CATSGVTDTQYF. The CDR3 nucleotides read TGTGCCACTTCGGGGGTCACAGATACGCAGTATTTT.

This clonotype was counted between two and nine times. The gene calls are TRBV7-8 and TRBJ2-1, with D perhaps TRBD2 (6 bases). The CDR3 is 15 amino acids. V lost 1 base and J lost 8, with 15 bases in between. The germline CDR1 and CDR2 sequences are SGHVS and FQNEAQ. The CDR3 loop is CASSLVLSREDEQFF. The CDR3 nucleotides are TGTGCCAGCAGCTTAGTTTTGTCCAGGGAGGATGAGCAGTTCTTC.

This clonotype is deemed large (0.1 to 1%). The rearrangement uses TRBV7-3 and TRBJ1-2, with 9 bases aligning to TRBD1. V was pared by 5 bases and J by 6 bases, with 19 bases of the junction left unmatched. The germline V gene has CDR1 SGHTA and CDR2 FQGTGA. This CDR3 is 18 amino acids long. The CDR3 reads CASSPIPGQGPSSDGYTF. In nucleotides, the CDR3 is TGTGCCAGCAGCCCAATCCCGGGACAGGGACCGTCATCTGATGGCTACACCTTC.

This clonotype is termed medium-sized. The chain carries TRBV7-8 and TRBJ2-3; D gene uncertain. Germline assignment: CDR1 SGHVS and CDR2 FQNEAQ. Trimming left V 8 bases short and J 4 bases short, with 19 bases between. CDR3 length equals 15 residues. The CDR3 sequence is CASLTNSRWSDTQYF. The CDR3 coding sequence is TGTGCCAGCTTAACAAACTCCCGTTGGTCAGATACGCAGTATTTT.

With respect to this clonotype: Since a much larger clone is just one base distant, this may be a read error. V is TRBV12-3 or TRBV12-4 and J is TRBJ1-3; no clear D gene. There are 13 residues in the CDR3. The V and J ends lost 7 bases and 3 bases respectively, with 10 bases between them. CDR3 sequence reads: CASTRMDGNTIYF. CDR3 nucleotide sequence: TGTGCCAGCACCCGGATGGATGGAAACACCATATATTTT.

Relative to its sample, this clonotype is medium-sized. CDR3 bases: TGTGCCAGCAGTTACTCGATGGGGGGCCCCCCTAGCACAGATACGCAGTATTTT. Its translation is CASSYSMGGPPSTDTQYF. The rearrangement links TRBV6-6 to TRBJ2-3, with D perhaps given as TRBD1 or TRBD2 (6 bases each). The V gene's germline CDR1 is MNHNY and CDR2 SVGAGI (reference sequence). CDR3 size: 18 residues. V was pared by 0 bases and J by 0 bases, with 16 bases between.

On this clonotype itself: At one end the junction does not follow the germline gene, possibly because of a read error. V is TRBV5-6 and J is TRBJ2-1, with D possibly called TRBD1 or TRBD2 (5 bases each). Germline CDR1 SGHDT, CDR2 YYEEEE. The CDR3 has 16 amino acids. CDR3 sequence: CAGSPSWGSGYNEQFF. The CDR3 DNA sequence: TGTGCCGGCAGCCCCTCTTGGGGCTCGGGGTATAATGAGCAGTTCTTC.

In its sample, this clonotype is medium-sized. The chain has TRBV9 and TRBJ2-3, with 9 bases that match TRBD2. The CDR3 is 15 residues long. V dropped 3 bases and J dropped 3; count of bases not matched to a gene: 5. Per germline, CDR1 SGDLS and CDR2 YYNGEE. CDR3 region: CASSAQGLATDTQYF. As DNA, the CDR3 is TGTGCCAGCAGCGCCCAAGGACTAGCGACAGATACGCAGTATTTT.

By share, this clonotype ranks as medium-sized. CDR3 loop: CASTLTSTHEQFF. The CDR3 DNA is TGTGCCAGCACCCTAACCTCGACCCATGAGCAGTTCTTC. V and J are TRBV5-6 and TRBJ2-1; D is unclear. V lost 6 bases and J 8 bases, leaving 15 bases between the germline ends. This CDR3 is 13 amino acids long. Germline-derived CDR1 and CDR2 are SGHDT and YYEEEE.